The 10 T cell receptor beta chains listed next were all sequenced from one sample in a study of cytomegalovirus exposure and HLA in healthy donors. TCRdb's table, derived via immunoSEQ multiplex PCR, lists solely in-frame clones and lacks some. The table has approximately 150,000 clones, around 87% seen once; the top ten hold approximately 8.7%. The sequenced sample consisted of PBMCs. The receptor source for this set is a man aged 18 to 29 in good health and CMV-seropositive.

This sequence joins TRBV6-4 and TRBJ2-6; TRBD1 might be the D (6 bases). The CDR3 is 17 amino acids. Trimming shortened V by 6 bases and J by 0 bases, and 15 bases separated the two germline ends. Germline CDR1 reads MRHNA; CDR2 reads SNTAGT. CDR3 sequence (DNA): TGTGCCAGCAGGACCGGGACATCGAGCTCTGGGGCCAACGTCCTGACTTTC. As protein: CASRTGTSSSGANVLTF.

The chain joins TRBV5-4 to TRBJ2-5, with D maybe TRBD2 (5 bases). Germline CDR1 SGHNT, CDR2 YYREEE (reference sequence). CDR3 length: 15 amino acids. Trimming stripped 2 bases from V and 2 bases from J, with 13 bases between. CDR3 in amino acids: CASSFSRLRQETQYF. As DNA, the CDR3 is TGTGCCAGCAGCTTTAGCAGACTACGGCAAGAGACCCAGTACTTC. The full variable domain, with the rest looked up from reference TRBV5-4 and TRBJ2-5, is ETGVTQSPTHLIKTRGQQVTLRCSSQSGHNTVSWYQQALGQGPQFIFQYYREEENGRGNFPPRFSGLQFPNYSSELNVNALELDDSALYLCASSFSRLRQETQYFGPGTRLLVL.

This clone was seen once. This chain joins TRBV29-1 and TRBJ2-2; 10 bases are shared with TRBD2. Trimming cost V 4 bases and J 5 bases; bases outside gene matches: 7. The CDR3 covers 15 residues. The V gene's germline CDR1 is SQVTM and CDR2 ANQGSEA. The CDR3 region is CSVAVTSGRTGELFF. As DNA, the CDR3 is TGCAGCGTTGCCGTGACTAGCGGGCGAACCGGGGAGCTGTTTTTT.

This chain's CDR3 is CASSVRTGGNEQFF. The CDR3 coding sequence is TGCGCCAGCAGCGTAAGGACAGGGGGCAATGAGCAGTTCTTC. This chain connects TRBV5-1 to TRBJ2-1, with 10 bases that match TRBD1. The length of the CDR3 is 14 residues. J gave up 6 bases and V 4 bases, and 4 bases lay outside the gene matches. Germline V gene lookup returns CDR1 SGHRS and CDR2 YFSETQ.

The CDR3 region has the DNA TGTGCCTGGAACTCGGGGAGAAACACCATATATTTT. It encodes CAWNSGRNTIYF. The chain joins TRBV30 to TRBJ1-3; no firm D call. The V and J ends lost 4 bases and 5 bases respectively, with 9 bases between them. CDR1 is GTSNPN, CDR2 SVGIG, per germline (reference sequence). CDR3 size: 12 residues.

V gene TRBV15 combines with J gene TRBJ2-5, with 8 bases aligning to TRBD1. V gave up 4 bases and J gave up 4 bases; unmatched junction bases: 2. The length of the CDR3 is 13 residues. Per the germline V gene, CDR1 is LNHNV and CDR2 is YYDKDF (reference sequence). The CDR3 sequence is CATSTGGRETQYF. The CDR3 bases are TGTGCCACCAGCACAGGGGGCCGAGAGACCCAGTACTTC.

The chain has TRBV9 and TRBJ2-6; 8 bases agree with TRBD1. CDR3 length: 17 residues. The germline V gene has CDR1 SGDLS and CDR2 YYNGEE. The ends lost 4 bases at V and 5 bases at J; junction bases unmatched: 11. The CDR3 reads CASSTPDRGWRANVLTF. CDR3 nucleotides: TGTGCCAGCAGCACACCAGACAGGGGATGGAGGGCCAACGTCCTGACTTTC.

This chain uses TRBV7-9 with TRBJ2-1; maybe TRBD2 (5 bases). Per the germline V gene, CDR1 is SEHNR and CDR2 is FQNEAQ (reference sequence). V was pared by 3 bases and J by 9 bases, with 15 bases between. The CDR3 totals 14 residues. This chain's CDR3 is CASSFSWGEGEQFF. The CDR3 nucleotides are TGTGCCAGCAGCTTTTCCTGGGGAGAGGGTGAGCAGTTCTTC.

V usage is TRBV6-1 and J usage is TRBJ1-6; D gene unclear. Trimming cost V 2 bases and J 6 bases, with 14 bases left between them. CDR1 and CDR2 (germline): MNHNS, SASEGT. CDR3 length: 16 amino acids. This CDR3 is CASSELGGSGNSPLHF. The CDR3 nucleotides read TGTGCCAGCAGTGAATTGGGAGGGTCTGGTAATTCACCCCTCCACTTT.

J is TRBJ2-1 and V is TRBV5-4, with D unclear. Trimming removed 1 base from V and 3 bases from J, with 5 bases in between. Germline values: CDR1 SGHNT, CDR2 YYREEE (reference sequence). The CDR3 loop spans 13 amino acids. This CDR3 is CASSLPNYNEQFF. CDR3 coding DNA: TGTGCCAGCAGCTTGCCCAACTACAATGAGCAGTTCTTC.